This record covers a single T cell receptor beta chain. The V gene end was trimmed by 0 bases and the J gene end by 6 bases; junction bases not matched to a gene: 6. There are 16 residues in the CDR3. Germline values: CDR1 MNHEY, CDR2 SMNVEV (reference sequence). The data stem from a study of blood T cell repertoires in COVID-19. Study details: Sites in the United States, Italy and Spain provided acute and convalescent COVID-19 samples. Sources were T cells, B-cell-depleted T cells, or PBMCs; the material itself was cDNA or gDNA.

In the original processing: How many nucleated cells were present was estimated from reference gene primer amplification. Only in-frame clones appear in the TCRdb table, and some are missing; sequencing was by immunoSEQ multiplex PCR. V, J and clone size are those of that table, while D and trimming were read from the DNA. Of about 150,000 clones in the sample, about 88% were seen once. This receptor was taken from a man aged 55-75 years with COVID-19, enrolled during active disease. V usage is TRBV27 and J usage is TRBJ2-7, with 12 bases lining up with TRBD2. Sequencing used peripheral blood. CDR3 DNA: TGTGCCAGCAGTTTATCGCTCCTAGCGGGGGGGCTCGAGCAGTACTTC. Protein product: CASSLSLLAGGLEQYF.